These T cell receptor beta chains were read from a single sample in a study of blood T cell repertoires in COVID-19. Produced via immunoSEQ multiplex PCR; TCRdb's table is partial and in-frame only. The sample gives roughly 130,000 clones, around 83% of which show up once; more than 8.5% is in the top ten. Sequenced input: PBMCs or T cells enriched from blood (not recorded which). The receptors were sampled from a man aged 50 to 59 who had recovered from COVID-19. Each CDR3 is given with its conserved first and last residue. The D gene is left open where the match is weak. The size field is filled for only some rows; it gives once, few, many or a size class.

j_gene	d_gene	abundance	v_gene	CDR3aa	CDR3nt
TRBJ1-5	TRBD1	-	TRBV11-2	CASSTDRGGPQHF	TGTGCCAGCAGCACAGACAGGGGAGGCCCCCAGCATTTT
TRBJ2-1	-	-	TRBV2	CASSAPKHRRSYNEQFF	TGTGCCAGCAGTGCCCCGAAGCACAGACGCTCCTACAATGAGCAGTTCTTC
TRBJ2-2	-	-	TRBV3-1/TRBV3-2	CASSPDLNTGELFF	TGTGCCAGCAGCCCTGACTTAAACACCGGGGAGCTGTTTTTT
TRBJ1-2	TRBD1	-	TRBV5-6	CATFGQGGNYGYTF	TGTGCCACTTTCGGACAGGGGGGCAACTATGGCTACACCTTC
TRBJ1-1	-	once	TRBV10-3	CAISESGPNTEAFF	TGTGCCATCAGTGAGTCGGGCCCGAACACTGAAGCTTTCTTT
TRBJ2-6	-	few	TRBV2	CASSEGLRTGANVLTF	TGTGCCAGCAGTGAAGGGTTGAGAACTGGGGCCAACGTCCTGACTTTC
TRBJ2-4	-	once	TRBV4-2	CASSLLRVGAKNIQYF	TGTGCCAGCAGCCTCCTTCGGGTTGGGGCCAAAAACATTCAGTACTTC
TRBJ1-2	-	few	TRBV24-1	CATSDFTANYGYTF	TGTGCCACCAGTGATTTTACAGCTAACTATGGCTACACCTTC
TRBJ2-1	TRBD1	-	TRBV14	CASPGQGSYNEQFF	TGTGCCAGTCCGGGACAGGGCTCCTACAATGAGCAGTTCTTC
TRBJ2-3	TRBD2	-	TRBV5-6	CASSPYLAGAGADTQYF	TGTGCCAGCAGCCCGTACTTAGCGGGGGCCGGCGCAGATACGCAGTATTTT
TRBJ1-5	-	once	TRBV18	CASSPDVLSNQPQHF	TGTGCCAGCTCACCTGATGTTCTAAGCAATCAGCCCCAGCATTTT
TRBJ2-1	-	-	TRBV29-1	CSPRPLSSYNEQFF	TGCAGCCCTCGCCCGCTGAGCTCCTACAATGAGCAGTTCTTC
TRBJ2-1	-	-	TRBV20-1	CSSQGDQFF	TGCAGTTCACAGGGTGACCAGTTCTTC
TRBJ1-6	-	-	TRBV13	CASSLSGWGNPRVPRF	TGTGCCAGCAGCTTAAGCGGGTGGGGAAATCCAAGGGTCCCGAGATTT
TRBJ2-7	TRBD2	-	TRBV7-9	CASSSRTSGGPYEQYF	TGTGCCAGCAGCTCGCGGACTAGCGGGGGACCCTACGAGCAGTACTTC
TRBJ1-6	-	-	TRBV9	CASSALTDSPLHF	TGTGCCAGCAGCGCTTTGACAGATTCACCCCTCCACTTT
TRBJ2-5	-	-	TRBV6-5	CASSLQAVIRSAQYF	TGTGCCAGCAGCCTTCAGGCTGTGATACGGTCCGCCCAGTACTTC
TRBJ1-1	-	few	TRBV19	CASSPGGFGEAFF	TGTGCCAGTAGTCCGGGGGGATTTGGTGAAGCTTTCTTT
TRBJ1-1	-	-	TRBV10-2	CASSENRGTEAFF	TGCGCCAGCAGTGAAAATCGGGGCACTGAAGCTTTCTTT
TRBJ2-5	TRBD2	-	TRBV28	CASNPGGLAGQETQYF	TGTGCCAGCAACCCCGGGGGACTAGCGGGGCAAGAGACCCAGTACTTC
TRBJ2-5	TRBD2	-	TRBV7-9	CASSPSSSGLGVTETQYF	TGTGCCAGCAGCCCCTCCTCATCGGGACTAGGGGTCACAGAGACCCAGTACTTC
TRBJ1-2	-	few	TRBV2	CASRRQDLYGYTF	TGTGCCAGTCGAAGACAGGATTTATATGGCTACACCTTC
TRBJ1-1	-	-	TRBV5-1	CASSLPARRTEAFF	TGCGCCAGCAGCTTGCCCGCCCGGAGAACTGAAGCTTTCTTT
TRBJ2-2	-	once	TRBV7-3	CASSKAEVSGELFF	TGTGCCAGCAGTAAGGCAGAGGTTTCCGGGGAGCTGTTTTTT
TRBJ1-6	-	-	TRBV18	CASSPEHPPYNSPLHF	TGTGCCAGCTCACCGGAGCATCCCCCCTATAATTCACCCCTCCACTTT
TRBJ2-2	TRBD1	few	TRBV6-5	CASRKDRTAGELFF	TGTGCCAGCAGAAAGGACAGGACGGCCGGGGAGCTGTTTTTT
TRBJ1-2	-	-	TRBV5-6	CASSTPQGGYTF	TGTGCCAGCAGCACCCCTCAGGGGGGCTACACCTTC
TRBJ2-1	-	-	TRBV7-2	CASTPSRLVSYNEQFF	TGTGCCAGCACCCCTTCGAGACTCGTTTCCTACAATGAGCAGTTCTTC
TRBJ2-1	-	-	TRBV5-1	CASSLIALSPSYNEQFF	TGCGCCAGCAGCTTGATAGCTCTTTCCCCCTCCTACAATGAGCAGTTCTTC
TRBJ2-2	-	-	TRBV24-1	CATSDKGRKTGELFF	TGTGCCACCAGTGACAAGGGGCGCAAGACCGGGGAGCTGTTTTTT
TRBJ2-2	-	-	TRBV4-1	CASSLHAGTGVTGELFF	TGCGCCAGCAGCCTACACGCCGGGACTGGAGTAACCGGGGAGCTGTTTTTT
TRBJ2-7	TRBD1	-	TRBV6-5	CASSYSGTGDIYEQYF	TGTGCCAGCAGTTACTCCGGGACAGGGGATATCTACGAGCAGTACTTC
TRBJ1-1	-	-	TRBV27	CASIATDQGGLAFF	TGTGCCAGCATCGCGACAGACCAGGGCGGTCTGGCTTTCTTT
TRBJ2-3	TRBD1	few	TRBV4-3	CASSLDRGDTQYF	TGCGCCAGCAGCCTTGACAGGGGAGATACGCAGTATTTT
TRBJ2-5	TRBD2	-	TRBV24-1	CATSDQRGAQETQYF	TGTGCCACCAGTGACCAGCGGGGGGCCCAAGAGACCCAGTACTTC
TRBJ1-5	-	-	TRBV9	CASRVKDKPQHF	TGTGCCAGCAGGGTTAAGGACAAGCCCCAGCATTTT
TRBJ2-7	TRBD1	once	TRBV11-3	CASAPGTGPHEQYF	TGTGCCAGCGCCCCTGGGACAGGGCCCCACGAGCAGTACTTC
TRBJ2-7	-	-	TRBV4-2	CASSQDLWGRKYEQYF	TGTGCCAGCAGCCAAGATCTCTGGGGGCGAAAATACGAGCAGTACTTC